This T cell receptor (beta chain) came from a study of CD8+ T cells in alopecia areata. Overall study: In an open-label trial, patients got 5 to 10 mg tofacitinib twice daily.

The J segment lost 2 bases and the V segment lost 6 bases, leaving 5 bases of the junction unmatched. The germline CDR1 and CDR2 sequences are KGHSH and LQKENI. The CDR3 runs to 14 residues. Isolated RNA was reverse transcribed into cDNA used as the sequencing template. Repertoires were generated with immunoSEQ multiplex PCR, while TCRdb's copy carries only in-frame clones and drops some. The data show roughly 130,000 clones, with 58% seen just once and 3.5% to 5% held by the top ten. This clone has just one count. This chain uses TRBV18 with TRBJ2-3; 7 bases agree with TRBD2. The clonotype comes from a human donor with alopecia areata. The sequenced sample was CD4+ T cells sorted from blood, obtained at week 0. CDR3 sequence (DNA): TGTGCCAGCTCCCCGACTAGCCTCACAGATACGCAGTATTTT. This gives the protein CASSPTSLTDTQYF.